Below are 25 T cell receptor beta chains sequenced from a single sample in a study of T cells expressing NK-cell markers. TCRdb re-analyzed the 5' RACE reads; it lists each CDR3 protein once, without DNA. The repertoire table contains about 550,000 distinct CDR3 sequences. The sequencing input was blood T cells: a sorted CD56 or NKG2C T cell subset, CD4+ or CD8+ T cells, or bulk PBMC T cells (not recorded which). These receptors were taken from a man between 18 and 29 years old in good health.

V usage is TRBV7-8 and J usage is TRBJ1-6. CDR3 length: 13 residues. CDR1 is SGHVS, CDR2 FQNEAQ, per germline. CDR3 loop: CASSLVRNSPLHF.

CDR3 sequence: CASSLFWSGATKNIQYF. The chain combines TRBV5-4 with TRBJ2-4; TCRdb returns TRBD1, unconfirmable since there is no DNA. Germline assignment: CDR1 SGHNT and CDR2 YYREEE (reference sequence). This CDR3 region has 17 residues.

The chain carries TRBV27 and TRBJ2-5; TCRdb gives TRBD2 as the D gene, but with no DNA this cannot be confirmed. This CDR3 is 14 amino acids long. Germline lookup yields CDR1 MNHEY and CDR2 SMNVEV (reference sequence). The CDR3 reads CASSFALAGATQYF.

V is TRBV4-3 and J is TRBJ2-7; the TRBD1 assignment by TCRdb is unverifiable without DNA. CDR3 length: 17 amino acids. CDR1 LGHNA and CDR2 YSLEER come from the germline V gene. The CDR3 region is CASSQQASGQGIYEQYF.

The CDR3 spells CASSPGSGLPYEQYF. The rearrangement links TRBV28 to TRBJ2-7; there is no DNA to check the TCRdb D call of TRBD1. From germline, CDR1 is MDHEN and CDR2 SYDVKM. The length of the CDR3 is 15 residues.

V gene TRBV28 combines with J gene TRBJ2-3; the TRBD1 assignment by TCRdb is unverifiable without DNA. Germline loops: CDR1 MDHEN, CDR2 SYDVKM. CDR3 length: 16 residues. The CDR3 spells CASSWGARGAPDTQYF.

The CDR3 is CASSPEREMFYNEQFF. The chain joins TRBV18 to TRBJ2-1; checking the TCRdb D call of TRBD2 is not possible without DNA. The CDR3 is 16 residues long. Germline V gene sequence: CDR1 KGHSH, CDR2 LQKENI. The whole variable domain, remainder taken from reference TRBV18 and TRBJ2-1, is NAGVMQNPRHLVRRRGQEARLRCSPMKGHSHVYWYRQLPEEGLKFMVYLQKENIIDESGMPKERFSAEFPKEGPSILRIQQVVRGDSAAYFCASSPEREMFYNEQFFGPGTRLTVL.

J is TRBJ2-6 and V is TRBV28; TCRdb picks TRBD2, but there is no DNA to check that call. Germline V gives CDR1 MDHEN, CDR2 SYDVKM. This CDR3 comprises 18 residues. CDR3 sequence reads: CASSFFPAGWSGANVLTF. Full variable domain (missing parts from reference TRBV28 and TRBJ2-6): DVKVTQSSRYLVKRTGEKVFLECVQDMDHENMFWYRQDPGLGLRLIYFSYDVKMKEKGDIPEGYSVSREKKERFSLILESASTNQTSMYLCASSFFPAGWSGANVLTFGAGSRLTVL.

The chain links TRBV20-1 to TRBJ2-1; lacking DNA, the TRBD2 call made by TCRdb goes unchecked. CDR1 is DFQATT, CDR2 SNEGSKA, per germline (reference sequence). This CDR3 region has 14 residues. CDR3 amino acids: CSAAQLTSGREQFF.

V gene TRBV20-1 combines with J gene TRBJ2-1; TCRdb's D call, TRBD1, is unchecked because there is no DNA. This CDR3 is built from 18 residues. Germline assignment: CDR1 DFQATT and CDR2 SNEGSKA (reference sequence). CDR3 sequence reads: CSARAAKGKRGSYNEQFF.

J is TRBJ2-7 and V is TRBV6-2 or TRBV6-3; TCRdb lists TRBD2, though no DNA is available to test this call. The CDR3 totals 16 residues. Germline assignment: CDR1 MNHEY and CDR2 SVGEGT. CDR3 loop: CASSAPSGGDTYEQYF.

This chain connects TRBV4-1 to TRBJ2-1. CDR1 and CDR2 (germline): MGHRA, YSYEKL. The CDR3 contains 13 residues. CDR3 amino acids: CASSQELGNEQFF.

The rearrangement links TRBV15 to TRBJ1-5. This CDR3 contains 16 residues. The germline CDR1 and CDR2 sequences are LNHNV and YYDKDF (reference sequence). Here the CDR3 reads CATSRESGSRNQPQHF.

CDR3 protein: CASSQERGNEQFF. The chain uses TRBV4-3 and TRBJ2-1. Germline assignment: CDR1 LGHNA and CDR2 YSLEER. There are 13 residues in the CDR3.

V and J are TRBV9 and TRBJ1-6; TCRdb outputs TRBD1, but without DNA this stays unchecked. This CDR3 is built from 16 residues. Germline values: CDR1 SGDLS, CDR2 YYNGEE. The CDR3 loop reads CASSKTPQGQDSPLHF. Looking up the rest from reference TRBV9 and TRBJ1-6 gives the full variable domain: DSGVTQTPKHLITATGQRVTLRCSPRSGDLSVYWYQQSLDQGLQFLIQYYNGEERAKGNILERFSAQQFPDLHSELNLSSLELGDSALYFCASSKTPQGQDSPLHFGNGTRLTVT.

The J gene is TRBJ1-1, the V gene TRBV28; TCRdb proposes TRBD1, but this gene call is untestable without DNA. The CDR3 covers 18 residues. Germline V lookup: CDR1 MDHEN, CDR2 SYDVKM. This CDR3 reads CASSLLPGYRDRYTEAFF.

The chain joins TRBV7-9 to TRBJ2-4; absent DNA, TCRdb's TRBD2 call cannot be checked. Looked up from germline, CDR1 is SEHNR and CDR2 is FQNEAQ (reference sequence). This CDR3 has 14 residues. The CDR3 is CASSTLQGEDIQYF.

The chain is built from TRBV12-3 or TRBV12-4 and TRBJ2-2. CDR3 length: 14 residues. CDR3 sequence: CASRPVLRTGELFF.

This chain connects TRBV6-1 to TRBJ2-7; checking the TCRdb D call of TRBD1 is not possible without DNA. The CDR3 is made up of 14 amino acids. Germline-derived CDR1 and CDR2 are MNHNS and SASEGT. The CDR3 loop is CASSRRDSSREQYF.

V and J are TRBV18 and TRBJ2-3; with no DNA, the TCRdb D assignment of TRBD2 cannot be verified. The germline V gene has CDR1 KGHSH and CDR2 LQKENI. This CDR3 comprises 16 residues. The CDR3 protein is CASSPRSGKTTDTQYF. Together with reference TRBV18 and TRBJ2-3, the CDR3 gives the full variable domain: NAGVMQNPRHLVRRRGQEARLRCSPMKGHSHVYWYRQLPEEGLKFMVYLQKENIIDESGMPKERFSAEFPKEGPSILRIQQVVRGDSAAYFCASSPRSGKTTDTQYFGPGTRLTVL.

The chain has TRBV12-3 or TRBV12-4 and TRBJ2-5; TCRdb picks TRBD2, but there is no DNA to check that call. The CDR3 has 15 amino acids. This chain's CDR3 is CASSPRRTSVETQYF.

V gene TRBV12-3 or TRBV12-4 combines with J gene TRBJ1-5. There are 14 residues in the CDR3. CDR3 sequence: CASSLAPKRQPQHF.

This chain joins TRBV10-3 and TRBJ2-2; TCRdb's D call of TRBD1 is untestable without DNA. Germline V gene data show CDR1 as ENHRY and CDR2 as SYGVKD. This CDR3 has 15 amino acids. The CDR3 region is CAIRSTGQGSGELFF.

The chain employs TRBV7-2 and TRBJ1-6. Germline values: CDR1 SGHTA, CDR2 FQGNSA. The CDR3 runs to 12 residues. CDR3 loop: CASSFQGTALHF.

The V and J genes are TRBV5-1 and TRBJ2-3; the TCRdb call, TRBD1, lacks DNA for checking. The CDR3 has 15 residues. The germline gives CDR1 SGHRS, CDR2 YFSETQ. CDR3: CASSLEGRGGDTQYF. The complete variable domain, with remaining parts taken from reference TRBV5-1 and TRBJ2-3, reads KAGVTQTPRYLIKTRGQQVTLSCSPISGHRSVSWYQQTPGQGLQFLFEYFSETQRNKGNFPGRFSGRQFSNSRSEMNVSTLELGDSALYLCASSLEGRGGDTQYFGPGTRLTVL.